What follows are 20 T cell receptor beta chains derived from one specimen sequenced in a study of T cells in localized non-small cell lung cancer. Some clones are missing from TCRdb's copy, which holds only in-frame ones; the method was immunoSEQ multiplex PCR. The profile shows 50,000 to 75,000 clones, 70% to 90% of them singletons. The source was peripheral blood, collected before any cancer treatment. The source of these receptors is a man aged 35-75 years with stage I squamous cell lung carcinoma.

The chain recombines TRBV15 with TRBJ2-1, with D possibly being TRBD1 or TRBD2 (5 bases each). The germline V gene encodes CDR1 LNHNV and CDR2 YYDKDF (reference sequence). The CDR3 spans 12 residues. Between the trimmed V and J ends, which lost 5 bases and 4 bases, there was a span of 6 bases. The CDR3 protein is CATSGGYNEQFF. In DNA, the CDR3 is TGTGCCACCAGCGGGGGTTACAATGAGCAGTTCTTC. The full variable domain, its missing parts supplied by reference TRBV15 and TRBJ2-1, is DAMVIQNPRYQVTQFGKPVTLSCSQTLNHNVMYWYQQKSSQAPKLLFHYYDKDFNNEADTPDNFQSRRPNTSFCFLDIRSPGLGDTAMYLCATSGGYNEQFFGPGTRLTVL.

This rearrangement joins TRBV28 to TRBJ1-2; 9 bases fit TRBD1. CDR1 is MDHEN and CDR2 is SYDVKM in the germline V gene. Losses at the gene ends were 1 base for V and 5 bases for J; bases not matched to a gene: 2. The length of the CDR3 is 14 residues. The CDR3 spells CASSLYGTGYGYTF. The CDR3, as DNA: TGTGCCAGCAGTTTATACGGGACAGGGTATGGCTACACCTTC.

This rearrangement joins TRBV30 to TRBJ1-2; no clear D. V was trimmed by 0 bases and J by 1 base, leaving 15 bases between them. CDR1 GTSNPN and CDR2 SVGIG come from the germline V gene (reference sequence). The CDR3 contains 16 residues. The CDR3 DNA reads TGTGCCTGGAGTGTATATGGGAGACGGAATAACTATGGCTACACCTTC. Encoded protein: CAWSVYGRRNNYGYTF.

The V and J genes are TRBV15 and TRBJ2-1, with 11 bases that match TRBD2. This CDR3 has 15 residues. The ends lost 1 base at V and 13 bases at J; junction bases unmatched: 9. Germline V gene data show CDR1 as LNHNV and CDR2 as YYDKDF (reference sequence). In nucleotides, the CDR3 is TGTGCCACCAGCAGAGGATCGCCGACTAGCGGGGTCCAGTTCTTC. Its protein product is CATSRGSPTSGVQFF.

The rearrangement links TRBV7-2 to TRBJ1-1, with D perhaps matching TRBD1 (5 bases). CDR1 and CDR2 (germline): SGHTA, FQGNSA. The CDR3 loop spans 15 amino acids. Trimming shortened V by 5 bases and J by 0 bases, and 13 bases separated the two germline ends. The CDR3 sequence is CASSTGPAMNTEAFF. CDR3 in DNA: TGTGCCAGCAGCACGGGACCAGCGATGAACACTGAAGCTTTCTTT. Full variable domain (rest looked up from reference TRBV7-2 and TRBJ1-1): GAGVSQSPSNKVTEKGKDVELRCDPISGHTALYWYRQSLGQGLEFLIYFQGNSAPDKSGLPSDRFSAERTGGSVSTLTIQRTQQEDSAVYLCASSTGPAMNTEAFFGQGTRLTVV.

The genes are TRBV27 and TRBJ2-5; TRBD1 matches at 9 bases. The CDR3 is 15 residues long. Germline V gene lookup returns CDR1 MNHEY and CDR2 SMNVEV (reference sequence). V lost 5 bases to trimming and J lost 5 bases; unmatched junction nucleotides: 9. Written as DNA, the CDR3 is TGTGCCAGCAGTGTCCGACAGGGGGGAGGTGAGACCCAGTACTTC. As protein: CASSVRQGGGETQYF.

This chain connects TRBV6-5 to TRBJ2-7; TRBD1 is a possible D gene (6 bases). Germline V CDR1 and CDR2: MNHEY, SVGAGI. The CDR3 spans 11 residues. V was shortened by 10 bases and J by 2 bases, with 9 bases between the two germline ends. CDR3 sequence reads: CATRTAYEQYF. DNA for the CDR3: TGTGCCACCAGGACAGCCTACGAGCAGTACTTC.

This clone was observed a single time. This sequence joins TRBV19 and TRBJ1-5; no clear D. The V end was cut by 10 bases, the J end by 4 bases, with 20 bases between. This CDR3 is built from 15 residues. Germline V lookup: CDR1 LNHDA, CDR2 SQIVND (reference sequence). The CDR3 loop reads CATWGGRWGNQPQHF. CDR3 coding DNA: TGTGCCACCTGGGGAGGAAGGTGGGGAAATCAGCCCCAGCATTTT.

The chain carries TRBV28 and TRBJ1-1; possible D gene TRBD1, 6 bases. V gave up 8 bases and J gave up 6 bases, with 10 bases separating them. The germline V gene has CDR1 MDHEN and CDR2 SYDVKM. The CDR3 spans 11 residues. The CDR3, as DNA: TGTGCCAGCTCCCGGACAGCTGAAGCTTTCTTT. Translation gives CASSRTAEAFF.

The chain uses TRBV28 and TRBJ1-4; 7 positions agree with TRBD1. In germline, CDR1 is MDHEN, CDR2 SYDVKM. CDR3 size: 17 residues. Losses at the gene ends were 6 bases for V and 8 bases for J; bases not matched to a gene: 18. The CDR3 reads CASRLHGTAQGLEKLFF. The CDR3 region has the DNA TGTGCCAGCAGACTGCACGGGACAGCCCAGGGTCTCGAAAAACTGTTTTTT.

This clone was counted a single time. CDR3 in amino acids: CASSLRQGIYEQYF. CDR3 sequence (DNA): TGTGCCAGCAGCTTAAGACAGGGGATCTACGAGCAGTACTTC. The chain carries TRBV5-4 and TRBJ2-7; TRBD1 matches at 8 bases. The length of the CDR3 is 14 residues. The ends lost 2 bases at V and 3 bases at J; junction bases unmatched: 4. The V gene's germline CDR1 is SGHNT and CDR2 YYREEE (reference sequence). Full variable domain (rest looked up from reference TRBV5-4 and TRBJ2-7): ETGVTQSPTHLIKTRGQQVTLRCSSQSGHNTVSWYQQALGQGPQFIFQYYREEENGRGNFPPRFSGLQFPNYSSELNVNALELDDSALYLCASSLRQGIYEQYFGPGTRLTVT.

The chain is built from TRBV9 and TRBJ2-2, with 8 bases aligning to TRBD2. The germline CDR1 and CDR2 sequences are SGDLS and YYNGEE. The length of the CDR3 is 15 residues. V shed 4 bases and J 2 bases; nucleotides not matched to a gene: 4. CDR3 nucleotide sequence: TGTGCCAGCAGCAGGACTAGCTCAAACACCGGGGAGCTGTTTTTT. It encodes CASSRTSSNTGELFF.

J is TRBJ1-4 and V is TRBV27, with D unclear. The length of the CDR3 is 14 residues. From germline, CDR1 is MNHEY and CDR2 SMNVEV (reference sequence). V was pared by 3 bases and J by 7 bases, with 12 bases between. The CDR3 sequence is CASSFLAGSEKLFF. CDR3 nucleotides: TGTGCCAGCAGTTTCTTGGCGGGGAGTGAAAAACTGTTTTTT.

This chain uses TRBV9 with TRBJ2-1; tentatively, D is TRBD2 (6 bases). This CDR3 is built from 13 residues. Germline CDR1 SGDLS, CDR2 YYNGEE. Trimming shortened V by 3 bases and J by 7 bases, and 11 bases separated the two germline ends. The CDR3 DNA reads as TGTGCCAGCAGCGCCGGAGGGGAGAATGAGCAGTTCTTC. Protein sequence: CASSAGGENEQFF. Based on the CDR3 plus reference TRBV9 and TRBJ2-1, the full variable domain is DSGVTQTPKHLITATGQRVTLRCSPRSGDLSVYWYQQSLDQGLQFLIQYYNGEERAKGNILERFSAQQFPDLHSELNLSSLELGDSALYFCASSAGGENEQFFGPGTRLTVL.

Here the CDR3 reads CASSSPLVLSDTQYF. The CDR3 coding sequence is TGTGCCAGCAGCTCACCTCTAGTTTTGTCAGATACGCAGTATTTT. The V gene is TRBV5-4, the J gene TRBJ2-3; D unclear. Germline CDR1 and CDR2: SGHNT and YYREEE (reference sequence). The ends were cut back, 3 bases at V and 4 bases at J, with 15 bases in the middle. This CDR3 contains 15 residues.

This clone was observed a few times. The sample has other DNA sequences that encode this CDR3 too. The chain joins TRBV5-1 to TRBJ2-2; D remains ambiguous. CDR1 is SGHRS and CDR2 is YFSETQ in the germline V gene. Trimming removed 5 bases from V and 1 base from J, with 6 bases in between. The CDR3 extends over 13 amino acids. Here the CDR3 reads CASSLGNTGELFF. CDR3 bases: TGCGCCAGCAGTCTAGGGAACACCGGGGAGCTGTTTTTT. Full variable domain (remainder filled in from reference TRBV5-1 and TRBJ2-2): KAGVTQTPRYLIKTRGQQVTLSCSPISGHRSVSWYQQTPGQGLQFLFEYFSETQRNKGNFPGRFSGRQFSNSRSEMNVSTLELGDSALYLCASSLGNTGELFFGEGSRLTVL.

This chain uses TRBV5-1 with TRBJ1-5, with a weak D call TRBD1 (5 bases). CDR1 is SGHRS, CDR2 YFSETQ, per germline. Trimming left V 0 bases short and J 10 bases short, with 20 bases between. The length of the CDR3 is 16 residues. The CDR3 protein is CASSLAGDAGISPQHF. The DNA for the CDR3 is TGCGCCAGCAGCTTGGCCGGGGACGCGGGGATCAGCCCCCAGCATTTT.

The chain links TRBV6-4 to TRBJ1-1; the D is unclear. Germline V lookup: CDR1 MRHNA, CDR2 SNTAGT. The ends were cut back, 6 bases at V and 0 bases at J, with 8 bases in the middle. CDR3 length: 13 residues. In DNA form, the CDR3 reads TGTGCCAGCAGATTCGACCTGAACACTGAAGCTTTCTTT. It yields the protein CASRFDLNTEAFF.

The chain uses TRBV5-1 and TRBJ1-1; D not certain. This CDR3 has 15 amino acids. Germline V CDR1 and CDR2: SGHRS, YFSETQ. Trimming stripped 4 bases from V and 2 bases from J, with 15 bases between. CDR3 nucleotides: TGCGCCAGCAGCACCTACAGTCCCGTTAACACTGAAGCTTTCTTT. Amino acid sequence: CASSTYSPVNTEAFF.

V and J are TRBV5-6 and TRBJ1-4; the D is unclear. The CDR3 runs to 15 residues. V gave up 4 bases and J gave up 3 bases, with 13 bases separating them. Germline-derived CDR1 and CDR2 are SGHDT and YYEEEE. Here the CDR3 DNA reads TGTGCCAGCAGCCCAGCCCCAATGTCTAATGAAAAACTGTTTTTT. Its protein product is CASSPAPMSNEKLFF.